A single sample gave rise to the 14 T cell receptor beta chains below, sequenced in a study of T-cell memory formation after mild COVID-19. TCRdb re-derived calls from the 5' RACE reads in MiXCR, one entry per CDR3 protein. Among around 220,000 distinct CDR3 sequences listed, about 15% were seen once. Sequences were obtained from PBMCs or a T cell subset sorted from them (not recorded which). Receptor source: a man aged 18 to 30 who had mild COVID-19 (a few samples of this study predate the infection). Cell type and time point are not known.

The chain recombines TRBV9 with TRBJ2-1, with D uncertain. The V end lost 1 base, the J end lost 10 bases, and 15 bases lay between the germline ends. Germline V gene sequence: CDR1 SGDLS, CDR2 YYNGEE. The CDR3 spans 14 residues. The CDR3 protein is CASSVMSLNGEQFF. CDR3 sequence (DNA): TGTGCCAGCAGCGTAATGTCCCTGAATGGCGAGCAGTTCTTC.

This clonotype was observed a handful of times. The genes are TRBV7-2 and TRBJ1-5, with D perhaps matching TRBD1 (5 bases). Deletions cut 3 bases from V and 6 bases from J, with 15 bases between. The germline V gene encodes CDR1 SGHTA and CDR2 FQGNSA. This CDR3 is 15 amino acids long. The CDR3 bases are TGTGCCAGCAGCTTGCAGGGAGGGGTAGGTCAGCCCCAGCATTTT. Its protein is CASSLQGGVGQPQHF.

This chain connects TRBV7-2 to TRBJ2-3; D unclear. V lost 2 bases and J lost 1, with 7 bases in between. The CDR3 has 14 amino acids. Germline CDR1 SGHTA, CDR2 FQGNSA. The CDR3 region is CASSLRSGTDTQYF. The CDR3 coding sequence is TGTGCCAGCAGCTTACGTAGTGGCACAGATACGCAGTATTTT. Based on the CDR3 plus reference TRBV7-2 and TRBJ2-3, the full variable domain is GAGVSQSPSNKVTEKGKDVELRCDPISGHTALYWYRQSLGQGLEFLIYFQGNSAPDKSGLPSDRFSAERTGGSVSTLTIQRTQQEDSAVYLCASSLRSGTDTQYFGPGTRLTVL.

This clonotype appeared a few times. J is TRBJ1-1 and V is TRBV6-5; D ambiguous. V was shortened by 4 bases and J by 1 base, with 7 bases between the two germline ends. The CDR3 is made up of 13 amino acids. From germline, CDR1 is MNHEY and CDR2 SVGAGI. Here the CDR3 reads CASSSLRNTEAFF. CDR3 nucleotides: TGTGCCAGCAGTTCACTGAGGAACACTGAAGCTTTCTTT.

V usage is TRBV5-5 and J usage is TRBJ1-1; 9 nucleotides match TRBD1. Trimming removed 3 bases from V and 0 bases from J; junction bases left unmatched: 6. The CDR3 totals 16 residues. CDR1 is SGHKS, CDR2 YYEKEE, per germline (reference sequence). The CDR3 protein is CASSSGQGILNTEAFF. The CDR3, as DNA: TGTGCCAGCAGCTCAGGACAGGGGATCTTGAACACTGAAGCTTTCTTT.

V and J are TRBV28 and TRBJ1-5; D gene unclear. Trimming left V 6 bases short and J 7 bases short, with 19 bases between. The germline CDR1 and CDR2 sequences are MDHEN and SYDVKM. The CDR3 is 15 residues long. The CDR3 protein is CASRGGRAQGQPQHF. The CDR3 bases are TGTGCCAGCAGGGGTGGACGGGCCCAAGGGCAGCCCCAGCATTTT.

This clonotype was seen a few times. The chain employs TRBV10-1 and TRBJ2-3; 13 positions match TRBD2. CDR1 is WNHNN, CDR2 SYGVQD, per germline (reference sequence). Trimming took 6 bases from V and 6 from J; bases not matched to a gene: 6. The CDR3 has 15 residues. The CDR3 spells CASRATSGGSDTQYF. CDR3 bases: TGCGCCAGCAGGGCGACTAGCGGGGGGTCTGATACGCAGTATTTT.

This clonotype was detected a few times. This sequence joins TRBV2 and TRBJ2-1; TRBD1 matches 8 bases. This CDR3 has 15 residues. Germline CDR1 reads SNHLY; CDR2 reads FYNNEI. Trimming cost V 2 bases and J 7 bases; bases outside gene matches: 7. The CDR3 loop is CASSEPRTGRNEQFF. DNA for the CDR3: TGTGCCAGCAGTGAACCCCGGACAGGGCGAAATGAGCAGTTCTTC.

In its sample, this clonotype was seen a few times. The DNA of the CDR3 is TGCAGTGCTAGAGTGAGCTCCTATAATTCACCCCTCCACTTT. Its translation: CSARVSSYNSPLHF. This chain connects TRBV20-1 to TRBJ1-6; D call uncertain. Germline loops: CDR1 DFQATT, CDR2 SNEGSKA (reference sequence). This CDR3 region has 14 residues. Trimming removed 1 base at V and 0 bases at J, with 4 bases between.

This clonotype was seen repeatedly, ten times or more. V usage is TRBV5-1 and J usage is TRBJ2-3; D is unresolved. Germline CDR1 is SGHRS and CDR2 is YFSETQ. This CDR3 is built from 14 residues. Trimming took off 0 bases at V and 2 bases at J, with 7 bases between the two ends. As DNA, the CDR3 is TGCGCCAGCAGCTTGGGTCAGACCACAGATACGCAGTATTTT. It codes for CASSLGQTTDTQYF.

This clonotype has a count of ten or more. The V and J genes are TRBV7-2 and TRBJ2-7, with 13 bases matching TRBD2. The CDR3 spans 18 residues. With 4 bases clipped from V and 0 bases from J, the junction kept 9 bases outside the gene matches. CDR1 and CDR2 (germline): SGHTA, FQGNSA. The CDR3 DNA sequence: TGTGCCAGCAGCTCGCCGGGACTAGCGGGGACGAACTCCTACGAGCAGTACTTC. Amino acid sequence: CASSSPGLAGTNSYEQYF.

The gene calls are TRBV2 and TRBJ1-1, with D possibly TRBD1 on 6 matching bases. The CDR3 extends over 15 amino acids. Per germline, CDR1 SNHLY and CDR2 FYNNEI. Trimming left V 8 bases short and J 8 bases short, with 24 bases between. CDR3 loop: CASHRDIVRGLEAFF. CDR3 coding DNA: TGTGCCAGCCACCGGGACATCGTTCGGGGTTTGGAAGCTTTCTTT.

The gene calls are TRBV12-3 or TRBV12-4 and TRBJ1-3; 8 bases line up with TRBD1. V shed 10 bases, J shed 1 base, and the junction held 15 bases outside the gene matches. There are 17 residues in the CDR3. The CDR3 DNA is TGTGCCACCAGCGGGGGACAGGCCCTTAGGTCTGGAAACACCATATATTTT. This gives the protein CATSGGQALRSGNTIYF.

The chain carries TRBV29-1 and TRBJ2-3; D is undetermined. Between the trimmed V and J ends, which lost 4 bases and 6 bases, there was a span of 5 bases. This CDR3 region has 10 residues. In germline, CDR1 is SQVTM, CDR2 ANQGSEA. The CDR3 is CSVGDDTQYF. Here the CDR3 DNA reads TGCAGCGTTGGCGACGATACGCAGTATTTT.